This T cell receptor (beta chain) was recorded in a study of blood T cell repertoires in COVID-19. Study-level background: T cells, B-cell-depleted T cells, or PBMCs supplied cDNA or gDNA.

How the authors handled the data: Quantification of nucleated cells was approximated via reference gene primer amplification. Only in-frame clones appear in the TCRdb table, and some are missing; sequencing was by immunoSEQ multiplex PCR. V and J calls and clone size follow that table, whereas D and trimming were derived from the DNA. The data show a few hundred thousand clones, with around 90% seen just once and 0.94% held by the top ten. Input material: peripheral blood. This sequence originates from a middle-aged woman who had recovered from COVID-19.

CDR3 DNA: TGTGCCAGCAGCTTGCGGGGGGGATCCTACAATGAGCAGTTCTTC. Encoded protein: CASSLRGGSYNEQFF. This chain uses TRBV7-8 with TRBJ2-1, with 9 bases matching TRBD2. The CDR3 sequence is 15 residues long. The J segment lost 1 base and the V segment lost 3 bases, leaving 1 base of the junction unmatched. Germline loops: CDR1 SGHVS, CDR2 FQNEAQ.